This entry lists 26 T cell receptor beta chains sequenced from one sample in a study of OX40 agonist ivuxolimab in advanced cancers. The method was immunoSEQ multiplex PCR; TCRdb's version includes in-frame clones alone and lacks a portion of them. The sample records under 95,000 clones, roughly 82% being singletons. The material was CD4+ or CD8+ T cells sorted from blood, obtained in a trial of the OX40 agonist ivuxolimab. These receptor sequences come from an adult with an advanced solid tumor such as melanoma, head and neck, liver or kidney cancer.

The rearrangement links TRBV30 to TRBJ1-5; 8 nucleotides align to TRBD1. The germline CDR1 and CDR2 sequences are GTSNPN and SVGIG (reference sequence). This CDR3 is 14 amino acids long. V was pared by 2 bases and J by 6 bases, with 6 bases of the junction left unmatched. The CDR3 protein is CAWSLDRAGQPQHF. The CDR3 nucleotides read TGTGCCTGGAGTTTGGACAGGGCAGGTCAGCCCCAGCATTTT. Looking up the rest from reference TRBV30 and TRBJ1-5 gives the full variable domain: SQTIHQWPATLVQPVGSPLSLECTVEGTSNPNLYWYRQAAGRGLQLLFYSVGIGQISSEVPQNLSASRPQDRQFILSSKKLLLSDSGFYLCAWSLDRAGQPQHFGDGTRLSIL.

This chain connects TRBV6-5 to TRBJ2-2; D is perhaps TRBD2 (6 bases). The germline V gene encodes CDR1 MNHEY and CDR2 SVGAGI. V was cut by 6 bases and J by 6 bases, with 17 bases left in between. CDR3 length: 15 residues. CDR3 region: CASRRPGAGAGELFF. The CDR3 DNA reads TGTGCCAGCAGACGCCCCGGAGCGGGCGCCGGGGAGCTGTTTTTT.

This rearrangement joins TRBV29-1 to TRBJ1-1; D is perhaps TRBD1 (6 bases). V was pared by 6 bases and J by 1 base, with 12 bases between. The CDR3 is 13 residues long. Germline assignment: CDR1 SQVTM and CDR2 ANQGSEA. The CDR3 DNA reads as TGCAGCGTGGAGAGGGACACGAACACTGAAGCTTTCTTT. It specifies CSVERDTNTEAFF.

The CDR3 is CSVRSWTSGNTGELFF. CDR3 coding DNA: TGCAGCGTCCGCTCTTGGACTAGCGGGAATACGGGGGAGCTGTTTTTT. The V gene is TRBV29-1, the J gene TRBJ2-2; TRBD2 matches at 12 bases. The ends lost 6 bases at V and 8 bases at J; junction bases unmatched: 13. Germline V gene data show CDR1 as SQVTM and CDR2 as ANQGSEA. The length of the CDR3 is 16 residues.

Comment on this clone: Other nucleotide sequences in the sample specify the same CDR3. This chain links TRBV5-1 with TRBJ1-2; 8 bases line up with TRBD1. Germline CDR1 reads SGHRS; CDR2 reads YFSETQ. The J segment lost 4 bases and the V segment lost 4 bases, leaving 6 bases of the junction unmatched. This CDR3 is 14 amino acids long. CDR3 protein: CASSTPGQAYGYTF. CDR3 nucleotides: TGCGCCAGCAGCACGCCGGGACAGGCCTATGGCTACACCTTC.

This clone was seen a handful of times. The CDR3 region has the DNA TGTGCCAGTAGTATAGGACAGGGCTTCTCTGGAAACACCATATATTTT. Translating it yields CASSIGQGFSGNTIYF. This sequence joins TRBV19 and TRBJ1-3; TRBD1 matches 7 bases. CDR3 length equals 16 residues. The germline V gene has CDR1 LNHDA and CDR2 SQIVND (reference sequence). The V gene end was trimmed by 1 base and the J gene end by 0 bases; junction bases not matched to a gene: 3. Full variable domain (rest looked up from reference TRBV19 and TRBJ1-3): DGGITQSPKYLFRKEGQNVTLSCEQNLNHDAMYWYRQDPGQGLRLIYYSQIVNDFQKGDIAEGYSVSREKKESFPLTVTSAQKNPTAFYLCASSIGQGFSGNTIYFGEGSWLTVV.

The rearrangement joins TRBV10-3 to TRBJ2-7, with D perhaps TRBD2 (5 bases). V lost 3 bases to trimming and J lost 4 bases, with 16 bases between them. CDR1 is ENHRY, CDR2 SYGVKD, per germline. There are 15 residues in the CDR3. CDR3 sequence: CAISDVERLKYEQYF. The CDR3 nucleotides read TGTGCCATCAGTGATGTTGAGCGGCTGAAATACGAGCAGTACTTC.

This chain joins TRBV5-6 and TRBJ2-5; 8 nucleotides match TRBD1. V lost 4 bases, J lost 5 bases, and 4 bases stayed unmatched. The CDR3 covers 13 residues. Per germline, CDR1 SGHDT and CDR2 YYEEEE. The CDR3 spells CASSRTGPETQYF. For the CDR3, the DNA is TGTGCCAGCAGCAGGACAGGGCCGGAGACCCAGTACTTC.

This clone was counted a single time. The chain is built from TRBV18 and TRBJ2-5; D may be TRBD2 (5 bases). CDR3 size: 14 residues. Germline V gives CDR1 KGHSH, CDR2 LQKENI. V lost 3 bases to trimming and J lost 4 bases, with 12 bases between them. CDR3 coding DNA: TGTGCCAGCTCACCCATGGGGAGAAGAGAGACCCAGTACTTC. Its translation: CASSPMGRRETQYF.

This chain joins TRBV6-1 and TRBJ1-5; the match to TRBD1 covers 7 bases. V trimming: 7 bases; J trimming: 5 bases; junction bases outside the gene matches: 5. The germline CDR1 and CDR2 sequences are MNHNS and SASEGT. The CDR3 extends over 13 amino acids. CDR3 sequence reads: CASKGTEYQPQHF. CDR3 coding DNA: TGTGCCAGCAAAGGGACAGAGTATCAGCCCCAGCATTTT.

The V gene is TRBV7-2, the J gene TRBJ2-7; D not certain. Trimming left V 2 bases short and J 2 bases short, with 10 bases between. The CDR3 covers 14 residues. Per the germline V gene, CDR1 is SGHTA and CDR2 is FQGNSA. CDR3 in DNA: TGTGCCAGCAGCTTATGGACCAACACCTACGAGCAGTACTTC. Encoded protein: CASSLWTNTYEQYF.

V and J are TRBV29-1 and TRBJ1-2, with D possibly TRBD1 on 5 matching bases. Germline CDR1 is SQVTM and CDR2 is ANQGSEA. V lost 4 bases and J 4 bases, leaving 10 bases between the germline ends. CDR3 length: 12 residues. The CDR3 nucleotides read TGCAGCGTTGTCCGGGGGAGCTATGGCTACACCTTC. As protein: CSVVRGSYGYTF.

This sequence joins TRBV9 and TRBJ2-7; 8 positions match TRBD1. The CDR3 has 14 residues. Losses at the gene ends were 0 bases for V and 3 bases for J; bases not matched to a gene: 2. Germline V gene data show CDR1 as SGDLS and CDR2 as YYNGEE. The CDR3 protein is CASSVGGQGYEQYF. CDR3 coding DNA: TGTGCCAGCAGCGTAGGAGGACAGGGCTACGAGCAGTACTTC. The full variable domain, its missing parts supplied by reference TRBV9 and TRBJ2-7, is DSGVTQTPKHLITATGQRVTLRCSPRSGDLSVYWYQQSLDQGLQFLIQYYNGEERAKGNILERFSAQQFPDLHSELNLSSLELGDSALYFCASSVGGQGYEQYFGPGTRLTVT.

V usage is TRBV5-6 and J usage is TRBJ1-2; D is ambiguous. V lost 4 bases to trimming and J lost 4 bases, with 20 bases between them. Per germline, CDR1 SGHDT and CDR2 YYEEEE. The CDR3 loop spans 16 amino acids. CDR3: CASSLFSEAPGYGYTF. Written as DNA, the CDR3 is TGTGCCAGCAGCCTGTTTAGTGAGGCTCCAGGCTATGGCTACACCTTC.

The chain uses TRBV4-1 and TRBJ2-7; D might be TRBD1 or TRBD2, each matching 5 bases. The CDR3 runs 15 residues. Germline V lookup: CDR1 MGHRA, CDR2 YSYEKL. V gave up 5 bases and J gave up 2 bases, with 16 bases separating them. The CDR3 sequence: CASSFSPGPTYEQYF. Written as DNA, the CDR3 is TGCGCCAGCAGCTTTAGCCCGGGGCCAACCTACGAGCAGTACTTC.

The chain links TRBV5-1 to TRBJ2-3; possible D gene TRBD2, 6 bases. CDR3 size: 14 residues. Germline V gene sequence: CDR1 SGHRS, CDR2 YFSETQ. V was trimmed by 4 bases and J by 5 bases, leaving 14 bases between them. The CDR3 DNA reads as TGCGCCAGCAGCGTGGGGGGACCCAAAGATACGCAGTATTTT. Translating gives CASSVGGPKDTQYF.

This clone was counted between two and nine times. The chain combines TRBV13 with TRBJ1-3; the D is unclear. This CDR3 has 14 amino acids. V was clipped by 5 bases and J by 2 bases, with 10 bases between them. Looked up from germline, CDR1 is PRHDT and CDR2 is FYEKMQ (reference sequence). In nucleotides, the CDR3 is TGTGCCAGCAGCCGGAAGAGTCCTGGAAACACCATATATTTT. This codes for CASSRKSPGNTIYF.

The gene calls are TRBV2 and TRBJ2-3; TRBD2 is a possible D gene (6 bases). There are 13 residues in the CDR3. Germline lookup yields CDR1 SNHLY and CDR2 FYNNEI. Deletions cut 9 bases from V and 6 bases from J, with 16 bases between. The CDR3 nucleotides are TGTGCCAGGGGACTGGCGTCTTCGGATACGCAGTATTTT. Protein product: CARGLASSDTQYF.

This chain links TRBV7-3 with TRBJ2-2, with TRBD2 matching over 7 bases. J was trimmed by 4 bases and V by 5 bases; bases with no gene match: 4. The CDR3 has 14 residues. Germline values: CDR1 SGHTA, CDR2 FQGTGA. The CDR3 DNA reads as TGTGCCAGCAGCCCTGGGGAGGGCACCGGGGAGCTGTTTTTT. Translation gives CASSPGEGTGELFF.

The V and J genes are TRBV5-6 and TRBJ1-4; D is ambiguous. The ends were cut back, 3 bases at V and 3 bases at J, with 9 bases in the middle. Germline V lookup: CDR1 SGHDT, CDR2 YYEEEE. The CDR3 extends over 14 amino acids. The CDR3 protein is CASSSGIPNEKLFF. CDR3 DNA sequence: TGTGCCAGCAGCTCCGGGATCCCTAATGAAAAACTGTTTTTT.

The V gene is TRBV7-9, the J gene TRBJ2-5; TRBD2 matches 14 bases. The V gene end was trimmed by 5 bases and the J gene end by 5 bases; junction bases not matched to a gene: 7. The CDR3 loop spans 16 amino acids. CDR1 is SEHNR, CDR2 FQNEAQ, per germline (reference sequence). The CDR3 loop reads CASSPGLAGGGETQYF. CDR3 nucleotide sequence: TGTGCCAGCAGCCCAGGACTAGCGGGAGGTGGGGAGACCCAGTACTTC.

The J gene is TRBJ2-5, the V gene TRBV5-1; 9 bases fit TRBD2. The germline CDR1 and CDR2 sequences are SGHRS and YFSETQ. This CDR3 comprises 15 residues. The trim removed 3 bases at V and 1 base at J, leaving 4 bases unmatched. CDR3 region: CASSYGTSSQETQYF. CDR3 bases: TGCGCCAGCAGCTATGGGACTAGCAGCCAAGAGACCCAGTACTTC.

The gene calls are TRBV28 and TRBJ2-1; no clear D. With 4 bases removed from V and 6 bases from J, the gap between germline ends came to 4 bases. Germline CDR1 and CDR2: MDHEN and SYDVKM. CDR3 length equals 11 residues. The CDR3 DNA sequence: TGTGCCAGCAGTTCGTCCAATGAGCAGTTCTTC. This sequence encodes CASSSSNEQFF.

The chain uses TRBV4-2 and TRBJ2-5, with D possibly TRBD2 on 6 matching bases. Germline V gives CDR1 LGHNA, CDR2 YNFKEQ. This CDR3 spans 18 amino acids. The ends were cut back, 2 bases at V and 5 bases at J, with 24 bases in the middle. CDR3 loop: CASSQSSVGGVSTETQYF. CDR3 sequence (DNA): TGTGCCAGCAGCCAATCGAGCGTCGGGGGAGTCTCTACGGAGACCCAGTACTTC.

V and J are TRBV5-4 and TRBJ1-2; no definite D call. Trimming took off 1 base at V and 3 bases at J, with 16 bases between the two ends. The CDR3 runs 16 residues. CDR1 and CDR2 (germline): SGHNT, YYREEE (reference sequence). The CDR3 DNA follows: TGTGCCAGCAGCTTGCTCTACAGTGGCCCATACTATGGCTACACCTTC. The encoded protein is CASSLLYSGPYYGYTF.

The sample holds a few counts of this clone. V usage is TRBV11-3 and J usage is TRBJ1-3, with unresolved D. The CDR3 runs to 14 residues. V was trimmed by 6 bases and J by 4 bases, leaving 13 bases between them. Germline V gives CDR1 SGHNT, CDR2 YENEEA. For the CDR3, the DNA is TGTGCCAGCAGACTAGATGCTCTGGGAAACACCATATATTTT. It yields the protein CASRLDALGNTIYF.